These 27 T cell receptor beta chains share one sample of origin, sequenced in a study of CD8+CD57+ T cells in acquired aplastic anemia. TCR beta VDJ combinations and CDR3 sequences were profiled from genomic DNA. TCRdb analysed the reads with MiXCR anew, one entry per CDR3 protein. The data contain about 160,000 distinct CDR3 sequences, around half of them singletons. The authors sequenced patients whose flow cytometry had shown CD8+CD57+ cell expansion. The specimen sequenced was sorted CD4+, CD8+, or CD8+CD57+ T cells (not recorded which) from PBMCs. These receptors came from a human donor with aplastic anemia.

This clonotype was found a few times. The chain combines TRBV30 with TRBJ1-1; no definite D call. Per the germline V gene, CDR1 is GTSNPN and CDR2 is SVGIG (reference sequence). CDR3 length: 12 residues. The V end lost 4 bases, the J end lost 1 base, and 7 bases lay between the germline ends. The CDR3 DNA reads as TGTGCCTGGACGGGCGGGAACACTGAAGCTTTCTTT. It encodes CAWTGGNTEAFF.

Note on this clonotype: This could be a read error, since a much larger clone is one nucleotide away. This chain connects TRBV12-3 or TRBV12-4 to TRBJ2-7; TRBD1 or TRBD2 may be the D gene (6 bases each). The V gene lost 2 bases and the J gene lost 0 bases, with 11 bases spanning the gap. The CDR3 consists of 15 residues. CDR3 region: CASSLLGGPSYEQYF. In nucleotides, the CDR3 is TGTGCCAGCAGTTTATTGGGGGGCCCCTCCTACGAGCAGTACTTC.

This clonotype has only a few counts. CDR3: CASSLTRDKEQYF. DNA for the CDR3: TGTGCCAGCAGTTTAACCCGGGATAAAGAGCAGTACTTC. The genes are TRBV27 and TRBJ2-7; TRBD2 is a possible D gene (5 bases). V lost 2 bases to trimming and J lost 7 bases, with 12 bases between them. Germline-derived CDR1 and CDR2 are MNHEY and SMNVEV (reference sequence). The CDR3 loop spans 13 amino acids.

V is TRBV18 and J is TRBJ1-1; no reliable D call. The germline gives CDR1 KGHSH, CDR2 LQKENI. The CDR3 extends over 15 amino acids. The ends were cut back, 0 bases at V and 0 bases at J, with 8 bases in the middle. Here the CDR3 reads CASSPPSTMNTEAFF. The CDR3 bases are TGTGCCAGCTCACCACCGTCGACCATGAACACTGAAGCTTTCTTT.

This clonotype was recorded many times. The chain combines TRBV7-9 with TRBJ2-2; D remains unclear. The V gene's germline CDR1 is SEHNR and CDR2 FQNEAQ (reference sequence). The V and J ends lost 8 bases and 8 bases respectively, with 21 bases between them. The CDR3 extends over 15 amino acids. This chain's CDR3 is CASLNSAISRGELFF. CDR3 coding DNA: TGTGCCAGCCTCAACTCGGCAATATCACGAGGGGAGCTGTTTTTT.

This clonotype was seen ten or more times. This rearrangement joins TRBV14 to TRBJ2-7; 10 bases align to TRBD2. V gave up 2 bases and J gave up 3 bases; unmatched junction bases: 10. Germline CDR1 SGHDN, CDR2 FVKESK. This CDR3 has 17 amino acids. The CDR3, as DNA: TGTGCCAGCAGCCAAAGGAAAGGGAGCGGGAGGGTCTACGAGCAGTACTTC. Its protein product is CASSQRKGSGRVYEQYF.

This clonotype was counted many times. The chain combines TRBV6-5 with TRBJ2-3; the D is unclear. V lost 9 bases to trimming and J lost 2 bases, with 12 bases between them. Germline assignment: CDR1 MNHEY and CDR2 SVGAGI. The CDR3 is made up of 13 amino acids. In DNA, the CDR3 is TGTGCCAGTCTCGACGGAAACACAGATACGCAGTATTTT. This gives the protein CASLDGNTDTQYF.

The gene calls are TRBV7-6 and TRBJ2-7; the D gene is possibly TRBD2 (6 bases). In germline, CDR1 is SGHVS, CDR2 FNYEAQ. CDR3 length: 14 residues. With 5 bases removed from V and 3 bases from J, the gap between germline ends came to 14 bases. CDR3 nucleotide sequence: TGTGCCAGCAGCCTCCTAGTGGGGGGCTACGAGCAGTACTTC. Residues: CASSLLVGGYEQYF.

This clonotype was detected only once. This chain links TRBV11-2 with TRBJ2-5; tentative D call: TRBD1 (6 bases). The germline V gene has CDR1 SGHAT and CDR2 FQNNGV. The CDR3 has 14 amino acids. The V and J ends lost 1 base and 3 bases respectively, with 9 bases between them. DNA for the CDR3: TGTGCCAGCAGCTTAGCAGGGGTAAAAGAGACCCAGTACTTC. It yields the protein CASSLAGVKETQYF. The full variable domain, with the rest looked up from reference TRBV11-2 and TRBJ2-5, is EAGVAQSPRYKIIEKRQSVAFWCNPISGHATLYWYQQILGQGPKLLIQFQNNGVVDDSQLPKDRFSAERLKGVDSTLKIQPAKLEDSAVYLCASSLAGVKETQYFGPGTRLLVL.

The table lists this clonotype with many counts. This sequence joins TRBV6-5 and TRBJ2-3; TRBD1 aligns across 7 bases. The germline CDR1 and CDR2 sequences are MNHEY and SVGAGI. The V and J ends lost 6 bases and 4 bases, in that order; junction bases with no gene match: 10. CDR3 length: 15 residues. This CDR3 is CASRPQGTLADTQYF. The DNA for the CDR3 is TGTGCCAGCAGGCCACAGGGGACGTTGGCAGATACGCAGTATTTT.

The gene calls are TRBV2 and TRBJ1-2, with a possible D match to TRBD1 (5 bases). The germline gives CDR1 SNHLY, CDR2 FYNNEI. V was trimmed by 8 bases and J by 7 bases, leaving 23 bases between them. The CDR3 loop spans 15 amino acids. DNA for the CDR3: TGTGCCAGCGGGACTATGACGGCCTCACCGGGTGGCTACACCTTC. It yields the protein CASGTMTASPGGYTF.

This clonotype was detected only a few times. The gene calls are TRBV3-1 and TRBJ2-5; D is uncertain. V dropped 1 base and J dropped 2 bases, with 11 bases sitting between them. Germline V gives CDR1 LGHDT, CDR2 YNNKEL (reference sequence). This CDR3 region has 15 residues. The CDR3 reads CASSQGFGKQETQYF. CDR3 sequence (DNA): TGTGCCAGCAGCCAAGGGTTCGGAAAACAAGAGACCCAGTACTTC.

A single count supports this clonotype. The chain combines TRBV7-9 with TRBJ2-7; D remains ambiguous. CDR1 is SEHNR, CDR2 FQNEAQ, per germline (reference sequence). Trimming shortened V by 7 bases and J by 2 bases, and 15 bases separated the two germline ends. The CDR3 extends over 14 amino acids. CDR3 loop: CASNPRERAYEQYF. The CDR3 DNA reads TGTGCCAGCAACCCTAGAGAGCGAGCCTACGAGCAGTACTTC.

In this sample, this clonotype turned up many times. J is TRBJ2-1 and V is TRBV19; D gene ambiguous. The germline V gene has CDR1 LNHDA and CDR2 SQIVND (reference sequence). Trimming stripped 5 bases from V and 5 bases from J, with 4 bases between. This CDR3 spans 11 amino acids. CDR3 bases: TGTGCCAGTAGTGTTAACAATGAGCAGTTCTTC. Amino acids: CASSVNNEQFF.

The chain recombines TRBV11-1 with TRBJ2-5; 10 nucleotides align to TRBD1. The CDR3 has 19 amino acids. The V gene end was trimmed by 5 bases and the J gene end by 3 bases; junction bases not matched to a gene: 18. Germline CDR1 and CDR2: SGHAT and FQDESV (reference sequence). The CDR3 nucleotides are TGTGCCAGCAGCCCTCGGGACAGGGGCCTTTCTCGGGCTAAAGAGACCCAGTACTTC. This encodes CASSPRDRGLSRAKETQYF.

The gene calls are TRBV7-9 and TRBJ2-3; TRBD2 aligns across 7 bases. The CDR3 length is 18 residues. With V trimmed by 4 bases and J by 3 bases, 16 bases remained unmatched. CDR1 and CDR2 (germline): SEHNR, FQNEAQ (reference sequence). CDR3: CASSSPSSREGRTDTQYF. For the CDR3, the DNA is TGTGCCAGCAGCTCTCCTAGCTCGAGGGAGGGCCGAACAGATACGCAGTATTTT. Supplemented by reference TRBV7-9 and TRBJ2-3, the full variable domain reads DTGVSQNPRHKITKRGQNVTFRCDPISEHNRLYWYRQTLGQGPEFLTYFQNEAQLEKSRLLSDRFSAERPKGSFSTLEIQRTEQGDSAMYLCASSSPSSREGRTDTQYFGPGTRLTVL.

This clonotype has a count of ten or more. The chain links TRBV29-1 to TRBJ2-7; 9 bases are shared with TRBD2. The CDR3 is made up of 14 amino acids. Losses at the gene ends were 4 bases for V and 4 bases for J; bases not matched to a gene: 8. CDR1 SQVTM and CDR2 ANQGSEA come from the germline V gene. The CDR3 region is CSVGVLAGRYEQYF. CDR3 coding DNA: TGCAGCGTTGGGGTCCTAGCGGGGCGGTACGAGCAGTACTTC.

This clonotype was seen just once. The CDR3 loop is CATSRAAVVTGELFF. The CDR3 coding sequence is TGTGCCACCAGCAGAGCGGCAGTCGTCACCGGGGAGCTGTTTTTT. V and J are TRBV15 and TRBJ2-2; the D is unclear. The CDR3 is 15 amino acids. V was clipped by 1 base and J by 4 bases, with 10 bases between them. The germline gives CDR1 LNHNV, CDR2 YYDKDF (reference sequence).

The V call is TRBV9, the J call TRBJ2-1; D could derive from TRBD1 or TRBD2 (6 bases each). V was shortened by 0 bases and J by 10 bases, with 11 bases between the two germline ends. CDR3 size: 13 residues. Per germline, CDR1 SGDLS and CDR2 YYNGEE. The CDR3 reads CASSVVGGGEQFF. CDR3 sequence (DNA): TGTGCCAGCAGCGTAGTCGGGGGCGGGGAGCAGTTCTTC.

This chain uses TRBV10-2 with TRBJ1-1; D might be TRBD1 (6 bases). With 10 bases removed from V and 1 base from J, the gap between germline ends came to 19 bases. Germline CDR1 reads WSHSY; CDR2 reads SAAADI. This CDR3 has 15 amino acids. The CDR3, as DNA: TGCGCCACCGACCACAGGGTTAAACAGAACACTGAAGCTTTCTTT. Translating it yields CATDHRVKQNTEAFF.

The sample holds many counts of this clonotype. The chain has TRBV29-1 and TRBJ2-4; tentative D call: TRBD1 (5 bases). The CDR3 runs to 14 residues. In germline, CDR1 is SQVTM, CDR2 ANQGSEA. Trimming took 6 bases from V and 9 from J, leaving 21 bases between them. CDR3 sequence (DNA): TGCAGCGTAGATCTGCCCACCAGTAGGGGCATTCAGTACTTC. Its protein product is CSVDLPTSRGIQYF.

The sample holds many counts of this clonotype. V is TRBV19 and J is TRBJ1-5; TRBD1 might be the D (6 bases). Germline V CDR1 and CDR2: LNHDA, SQIVND (reference sequence). Trimming took off 5 bases at V and 0 bases at J, with 8 bases between the two ends. The length of the CDR3 is 14 residues. DNA for the CDR3: TGTGCCAGTAGTGTAGGGGGTAGCAATCAGCCCCAGCATTTT. Residues: CASSVGGSNQPQHF.

This clonotype was seen repeatedly, ten times or more. V and J are TRBV5-4 and TRBJ2-3; TRBD2 matches at 7 bases. The CDR3 loop spans 14 amino acids. J lost 6 bases, V lost 4 bases, and 8 bases had no gene match. CDR1 and CDR2 from the germline V gene are SGHNT and YYREEE (reference sequence). CDR3 sequence (DNA): TGTGCCAGCAGCCGCAGGGAGGGTACGGATACGCAGTATTTT. Translation gives CASSRREGTDTQYF.

Remarks on this clonotype: This may stem from a read error, because a much larger clone lies one nucleotide away. CDR3 region: CASSRIVAGATGELLF. CDR3 DNA: TGCGCCAGCAGCAGGATCGTAGCGGGAGCTACCGGGGAGCTGCTTTTT. The chain carries TRBV5-1 and TRBJ2-2; TRBD2 agrees at 9 bases. Germline V gene sequence: CDR1 SGHRS, CDR2 YFSETQ. The CDR3 contains 16 residues. The full variable domain, its missing parts supplied by reference TRBV5-1 and TRBJ2-2, is KAGVTQTPRYLIKTRGQQVTLSCSPISGHRSVSWYQQTPGQGLQFLFEYFSETQRNKGNFPGRFSGRQFSNSRSEMNVSTLELGDSALYLCASSRIVAGATGELLFGEGSRLTVL.

This rearrangement joins TRBV2 to TRBJ1-6; D possibly corresponds to TRBD1 (5 bases). The CDR3 consists of 13 residues. Germline assignment: CDR1 SNHLY and CDR2 FYNNEI. Trimming pared 6 bases from V and 7 bases from J, leaving 10 bases between. CDR3 coding DNA: TGTGCCAGCAGCCAGGGTTGGAATTCACCCCTCCACTTT. This encodes CASSQGWNSPLHF.

V and J are TRBV10-3 and TRBJ2-7; D gene unclear. Trimming shortened V by 5 bases and J by 4 bases, and 9 bases separated the two germline ends. From germline, CDR1 is ENHRY and CDR2 SYGVKD. CDR3 length: 12 amino acids. The CDR3 here is CAISSMAYEQYF. In nucleotides, the CDR3 is TGTGCCATCAGTTCCATGGCGTACGAGCAGTACTTC.

The chain combines TRBV25-1 with TRBJ2-1; D call uncertain. V was pared by 6 bases and J by 13 bases, with 16 bases between. The CDR3 has 12 residues. Per germline, CDR1 MGHDK and CDR2 SYGVNS. CDR3 sequence: CASSPRMANQFF. The CDR3 DNA reads TGTGCCAGCAGCCCCCGTATGGCCAATCAGTTCTTC. Complete variable domain (other parts from reference TRBV25-1 and TRBJ2-1): EADIYQTPRYLVIGTGKKITLECSQTMGHDKMYWYQQDPGMELHLIHYSYGVNSTEKGDLSSESTVSRIRTEHFPLTLESARPSHTSQYLCASSPRMANQFFGPGTRLTVL.